The entry that follows covers one T cell receptor beta chain sequence. The antigen is not known. Between the trimmed V and J ends, which lost 3 bases and 8 bases, there was a span of 13 bases. The germline gives CDR1 MNHNY, CDR2 SVGAGI (reference sequence). This CDR3 has 14 residues. Second doses that came at about 4 or about 12 weeks were put together. The data originate from a study of T cell responses to AZD1222 COVID-19 vaccine. Findings of the study overall: Vaccine-associated CD4 TCRs spanned spike, dominant at 160-218 and 743-854. Clonal diversity was possibly underestimated; the donors were predominantly white British and more often female. When two AZD1222 doses had been given, Spike-specific TCR breadth and depth rose.

Sequencing was performed with immunoSEQ multiplex PCR; in TCRdb, only in-frame clones are kept and a portion is missing. The sample includes around 80,000 clones, 70% to 90% of them seen just once. The origin of this receptor is an adult who received the AZD1222 COVID-19 vaccine. The chain is built from TRBV6-6 and TRBJ1-4; D possibly corresponds to TRBD1 (5 bases). The sample consisted of peripheral blood, taken 28 days after the second AZD1222 dose. This CDR3 reads CASSYRQGEEKLFF. The CDR3 region has the DNA TGTGCCAGCAGTTATCGGCAGGGAGAAGAAAAACTGTTTTTT.